A selection of T cell receptor beta chains follows, all from one sample in a study of T-cell reconstitution after alpha-beta-depleted transplantation in children. TCRdb re-analysed the PCR reads in MiXCR, keeping a single row per CDR3 protein. This table has fewer than 550,000 distinct CDR3 sequences, about 11% appearing once. The sequences come from PBMCs from the stem cell graft donor, collected from the stem cell graft. The source of these receptors is a human donor who donated a stem cell graft to a child with acute myeloid leukemia. CDR3s include the opening cysteine and the closing phenylalanine or tryptophan. D genes are given only for firm matches. Expanded clones are given a class, and other clones once, few, many or no size at all.

J: TRBJ1-1; V: TRBV12-3/TRBV12-4; D: -; size: -; DNA: TGTGCCAGCAGTTTAGTGGGGGCCCCTGGGACTGAAGCTTTCTTT; CDR3: CASSLVGAPGTEAFF
J: TRBJ1-1; V: TRBV11-2; D: TRBD1; size: -; DNA: TGTGCCAGCAGGACGACAGGGGGGAGGAGGGAAGCTTTCTTT; CDR3: CASRTTGGRREAFF
J: TRBJ2-1; V: TRBV24-1; D: -; size: few; DNA: TGTGCCACCAGTGCCGCGACGGGCGTTGGGTACAATGAGCAGTTCTTC; CDR3: CATSAATGVGYNEQFF
J: TRBJ2-1; V: TRBV24-1; D: -; size: few; DNA: TGTGCCACCAGCGCCCTTGGGTCCCATGAGCAGTTCTTC; CDR3: CATSALGSHEQFF
J: TRBJ2-3; V: TRBV18; D: -; size: few; DNA: TGTGCCAGCTCACCCGGTGGTGTGGATACGCAGTATTTT; CDR3: CASSPGGVDTQYF
J: TRBJ2-2; V: TRBV5-1; D: TRBD2; size: -; DNA: TGCGCCAGCAGCCAGCCGGGACTAGCGTCCGGGGAGCTGTTTTTT; CDR3: CASSQPGLASGELFF
J: TRBJ2-2; V: TRBV20-1; D: TRBD1; size: many; DNA: TGCAGTGCCATAACCAGGGGGCGTAACTCCGGGGAGCTGTTTTTT; CDR3: CSAITRGRNSGELFF
J: TRBJ2-5; V: TRBV6-5; D: TRBD1; size: few; DNA: TGTGCCAGCAGTTACAACAGGGGGCGAGAGACCCAGTACTTC; CDR3: CASSYNRGRETQYF
J: TRBJ1-6; V: TRBV3-1; D: -; size: -; DNA: TGTGCCAGCAGCCTATCTTGGGGGATCGGTGTGGATTCACCCCTCCACTTT; CDR3: CASSLSWGIGVDSPLHF
J: TRBJ1-1; V: TRBV5-1; D: TRBD1; size: many; DNA: TGCGCCAGCAGCGTCCGACAGGGGGCGCGTACTGAAGCTTTCTTT; CDR3: CASSVRQGARTEAFF
J: TRBJ1-1; V: TRBV7-8; D: TRBD1; size: -; DNA: TGTGCCAGCAGCTCCTACAGGGGGGGCACTGAAGCTTTCTTT; CDR3: CASSSYRGGTEAFF
J: TRBJ2-5; V: TRBV6-5; D: TRBD2; size: many; DNA: TGTGCCAGCAGTCCGGGACTAGCGGGGGGGCCAGGAGAGACCCAGTACTTC; CDR3: CASSPGLAGGPGETQYF
J: TRBJ2-3; V: TRBV15; D: -; size: few; DNA: TGTGCCACGCAGAGCACAGATACGCAGTATTTT; CDR3: CATQSTDTQYF
J: TRBJ2-1; V: TRBV30; D: TRBD2; size: few; DNA: TGTGCCTGGAGCGTATTAGCGGGAGTCAGTGAGCAGTTCTTC; CDR3: CAWSVLAGVSEQFF
J: TRBJ1-1; V: TRBV11-3; D: -; size: few; DNA: TGTGCCAGCAGCTTAGATTCGGGCAATCGGGACACTGAAGCTTTCTTT; CDR3: CASSLDSGNRDTEAFF
J: TRBJ2-5; V: TRBV6-2/TRBV6-3; D: -; size: -; DNA: TGTGCCAGCAGTTCAGCTACGGGGGAGACCCAGTACTTC; CDR3: CASSSATGETQYF
J: TRBJ2-7; V: TRBV29-1; D: -; size: -; DNA: TGCAGCGTTGAAGAGCGGCTAGCCGACTCCTACGAGCAGTACTTC; CDR3: CSVEERLADSYEQYF
J: TRBJ2-5; V: TRBV29-1; D: -; size: many; DNA: TGCAGCGTTTTTCGCGGGTTCCAAGAGACCCAGTACTTC; CDR3: CSVFRGFQETQYF
J: TRBJ2-1; V: TRBV20-1; D: -; size: -; DNA: TGCAGTGCTAGAACGTTGGATGAGCAGTTCTTC; CDR3: CSARTLDEQFF
J: TRBJ1-1; V: TRBV20-1; D: -; size: many; DNA: TGCAGTGCTAGACTGAACACTGAAGCTTTCTTT; CDR3: CSARLNTEAFF
J: TRBJ1-1; V: TRBV5-1; D: -; size: few; DNA: TGCGCCAGCAGCTTGGCGGCAGGGGCGAACACTGAAGCTTTCTTT; CDR3: CASSLAAGANTEAFF
J: TRBJ2-1; V: TRBV7-9; D: TRBD1; size: -; DNA: TGTGCCAGCAGTCGAGGGACAGGGATGGGCGTTTGGCATGAGCAGTTCTTC; CDR3: CASSRGTGMGVWHEQFF
J: TRBJ2-1; V: TRBV10-3; D: TRBD2; size: many; DNA: TGTGCCAGCGGACTAGCGGGAGTGGATGAGCAGTTCTTC; CDR3: CASGLAGVDEQFF
J: TRBJ2-6; V: TRBV5-1; D: -; size: few; DNA: TGCGCCAGCAGCTTTACAGGGCAACCCAGGTCTGGGGCCAACGTCCTGACTTTC; CDR3: CASSFTGQPRSGANVLTF
J: TRBJ1-5; V: TRBV5-5; D: -; size: few; DNA: TGTGCCAGCAGCTTGTTTGCTGGGGGGACGGCCCAGCATTTT; CDR3: CASSLFAGGTAQHF
J: TRBJ2-3; V: TRBV12-3/TRBV12-4; D: TRBD1; size: -; DNA: TGTGCCAGCAACAGGGGGCCAAACACAGATACGCAGTATTTT; CDR3: CASNRGPNTDTQYF
J: TRBJ1-6; V: TRBV27; D: -; size: -; DNA: TGTGCCAGCGGCATTGGGGTCTATAATTCACCCCTCCACTTT; CDR3: CASGIGVYNSPLHF
J: TRBJ2-5; V: TRBV20-1; D: TRBD2; size: few; DNA: TGCAGTGCTAGACTGGGACTAGCGGGAGGGTTTGGAGAGACCCAGTACTTC; CDR3: CSARLGLAGGFGETQYF
J: TRBJ2-2; V: TRBV18; D: -; size: few; DNA: TGTGCCAGCTCACCGACCTCGTCGGGATTCGGGGAGCTGTTTTTT; CDR3: CASSPTSSGFGELFF
J: TRBJ1-5; V: TRBV29-1; D: -; size: few; DNA: TGCAGCGCACAGTTTAATAGCAATCAGCCCCAGCATTTT; CDR3: CSAQFNSNQPQHF
J: TRBJ1-5; V: TRBV5-6; D: TRBD1; size: many; DNA: TGTGCCAGCAGGCTACAGGGGGACCATCAGCCCCAGCATTTT; CDR3: CASRLQGDHQPQHF
J: TRBJ2-5; V: TRBV5-6; D: -; size: few; DNA: TGTGCCAGCAGCTTGTGGGGGATGTTGGAGACCCAGTACTTC; CDR3: CASSLWGMLETQYF
J: TRBJ2-3; V: TRBV20-1; D: -; size: few; DNA: TGCAGTGCTAAACGTTTCACAGATACGCAGTATTTT; CDR3: CSAKRFTDTQYF
J: TRBJ2-2; V: TRBV29-1; D: -; size: many; DNA: TGCAGCGTCGCAGGGGTCGGGGAGCTGTTTTTT; CDR3: CSVAGVGELFF
J: TRBJ2-1; V: TRBV12-3/TRBV12-4; D: -; size: -; DNA: TGTGCCAGCCAGGGGGGAAGAATAGCGGCCTCCTACAATGAGCAGTTCTTC; CDR3: CASQGGRIAASYNEQFF
J: TRBJ1-5; V: TRBV12-3/TRBV12-4; D: -; size: -; DNA: TGTGCCAGCAGTCTGTCCAAAGGGCCCCAGCATTTT; CDR3: CASSLSKGPQHF
J: TRBJ2-7; V: TRBV7-2; D: -; size: -; DNA: TGTGCCAGCAGCTTATTCATAAATTACGAGCAGTACTTC; CDR3: CASSLFINYEQYF
J: TRBJ2-1; V: TRBV10-3; D: TRBD1; size: -; DNA: TGTGCCATCAGTGAGTCCAGGACAGGAGGCGATGAGCAGTTCTTC; CDR3: CAISESRTGGDEQFF
J: TRBJ2-2; V: TRBV6-2/TRBV6-3; D: TRBD1; size: few; DNA: TGTGCCAGCAGTAACAGGGGCCGCGGGGAGCTGTTTTTT; CDR3: CASSNRGRGELFF
J: TRBJ2-5; V: TRBV20-1; D: -; size: -; DNA: TGCAGTGCTAGAGTGCGGGAAGGTGGGACCCAGTACTTC; CDR3: CSARVREGGTQYF
J: TRBJ2-1; V: TRBV6-1; D: TRBD2; size: -; DNA: TGTGCCAGCAGTGAACCCCTAGCGGGGTCGTATTTCAATGAGCAGTTCTTC; CDR3: CASSEPLAGSYFNEQFF
J: TRBJ1-3; V: TRBV7-9; D: TRBD1; size: -; DNA: TGTGCCAGCAGCAGGGGGCATGGAAACACCATATATTTT; CDR3: CASSRGHGNTIYF
J: TRBJ2-3; V: TRBV7-2; D: TRBD2; size: -; DNA: TGTGCCAGCAGCCCGGGACTAGCGGGAGGGCAGGAAGATACGCAGTATTTT; CDR3: CASSPGLAGGQEDTQYF
J: TRBJ2-5; V: TRBV5-5; D: TRBD2; size: -; DNA: TGTGCCAGCAGCTTCCCGACTAGCGGGAAATTCGAGACCCAGTACTTC; CDR3: CASSFPTSGKFETQYF
J: TRBJ2-4; V: TRBV18; D: -; size: few; DNA: TGTGCCAGCTCACCACCGGAGAGGGCCAAAAACATTCAGTACTTC; CDR3: CASSPPERAKNIQYF
J: TRBJ1-1; V: TRBV5-1; D: -; size: -; DNA: TGCGCCAGCAGCTTGGGAACTAGTCGGAGTGTCGGACTGGGTGAAGCTTTCTTT; CDR3: CASSLGTSRSVGLGEAFF
J: TRBJ2-3; V: TRBV5-1; D: -; size: -; DNA: TGCGCCAGCAGCCCCCCCCCATACACAGATACGCAGTATTTT; CDR3: CASSPPPYTDTQYF
J: TRBJ2-7; V: TRBV25-1; D: -; size: many; DNA: TGTGCCAGCAGTATCAGCTCCTACGAGCAGTACTTC; CDR3: CASSISSYEQYF
J: TRBJ1-1; V: TRBV10-2; D: -; size: few; DNA: TGCGCCAGCAGTATGGATAACAGGATAAACACTGAAGCTTTCTTT; CDR3: CASSMDNRINTEAFF
J: TRBJ1-1; V: TRBV7-9; D: -; size: many; DNA: TGTGCCAGCAGCTTAAATCAGATGAACACTGAAGCTTTCTTT; CDR3: CASSLNQMNTEAFF
J: TRBJ2-7; V: TRBV12-3/TRBV12-4; D: -; size: few; DNA: TGTGCCAGCAGTTCTCCTAGGACGGGGAGGAACGAGCAGTACTTC; CDR3: CASSSPRTGRNEQYF
J: TRBJ2-1; V: TRBV7-7; D: -; size: -; DNA: TGTGCTAGCAGCCCCTCGGGGGCCTCAAGAGGGGTTGAGCAGTTCTTC; CDR3: CASSPSGASRGVEQFF
J: TRBJ2-1; V: TRBV5-1; D: TRBD2; size: many; DNA: TGCGCCAGCAGCTTGAGTCTAGCGGGGCCAGGTTATGAGCAGTTCTTC; CDR3: CASSLSLAGPGYEQFF
J: TRBJ2-3; V: TRBV7-2; D: TRBD2; size: -; DNA: TGTGCCAGCAGCCGGGTCGGTAGCGGGAGTGATACGCAGTATTTT; CDR3: CASSRVGSGSDTQYF
J: TRBJ1-1; V: TRBV12-3/TRBV12-4; D: -; size: few; DNA: TGTGCCAGCAGCCGAGTGATGGGGGTGGGGACTGAAGCTTTCTTT; CDR3: CASSRVMGVGTEAFF
J: TRBJ2-6; V: TRBV29-1; D: -; size: few; DNA: TGCAGCTCCCTGGTGACGGGCTCTGGGGCCAACGTCCTGACTTTC; CDR3: CSSLVTGSGANVLTF
J: TRBJ1-1; V: TRBV9; D: -; size: many; DNA: TGTGCCAGCAGCGTAGGGGCAGACCCAAACACTGAAGCTTTCTTT; CDR3: CASSVGADPNTEAFF
J: TRBJ2-1; V: TRBV5-1; D: -; size: many; DNA: TGCGCCAGCAGCACCTTGGGGGGCTCCTACAATGAGCAGTTCTTC; CDR3: CASSTLGGSYNEQFF
J: TRBJ2-2; V: TRBV20-1; D: -; size: few; DNA: TGCAGTGCTAGAGCCCCTGGGGCGCGGGGGCCCGCCGGGGAGCTGTTTTTT; CDR3: CSARAPGARGPAGELFF
J: TRBJ1-3; V: TRBV7-2; D: -; size: few; DNA: TGTGCCAGCAGCGCCCGGACAGACTCTGGAAACACCATATATTTT; CDR3: CASSARTDSGNTIYF